Shown below are 14 T cell receptor beta chains from a single sample sequenced in a study of T cell responses to AZD1222 COVID-19 vaccine. Clones were read by immunoSEQ multiplex PCR, and TCRdb kept only the in-frame ones, dropping some. This table has 98,000 or so clones, about 82% appearing once. The sequencing used peripheral blood, collected on day 0 of AZD1222 vaccination. All receptors come from an adult in good health.

The chain carries TRBV7-2 and TRBJ2-5; D may be TRBD2 (6 bases). This CDR3 is 15 amino acids long. Trimming removed 2 bases from V and 2 bases from J, with 12 bases in between. Germline CDR1 is SGHTA and CDR2 is FQGNSA. CDR3 loop: CASSLYTGDQETQYF. The CDR3 nucleotides are TGTGCCAGCAGCTTATACACGGGGGATCAAGAGACCCAGTACTTC.

The chain combines TRBV28 with TRBJ1-2; D may be TRBD1 (5 bases). Germline V gives CDR1 MDHEN, CDR2 SYDVKM. V lost 5 bases and J lost 2, with 21 bases in between. The CDR3 runs to 17 residues. CDR3 protein: CASSPQGYVTPNYGYTF. The CDR3, as DNA: TGTGCCAGCAGTCCCCAGGGCTACGTTACCCCGAACTATGGCTACACCTTC.

The V and J genes are TRBV5-1 and TRBJ1-1; D is uncertain. Germline lookup yields CDR1 SGHRS and CDR2 YFSETQ. The CDR3 extends over 16 amino acids. Trimming removed 0 bases at V and 4 bases at J, with 16 bases between. The DNA for the CDR3 is TGCGCCAGCAGCTTGGGTCGGTGGCAGACCTCCACTGAAGCTTTCTTT. Its protein product is CASSLGRWQTSTEAFF.

V and J are TRBV2 and TRBJ1-5; D uncertain. V lost 2 bases to trimming and J lost 7 bases, with 18 bases between them. CDR3 size: 16 residues. CDR1 is SNHLY, CDR2 FYNNEI, per germline. CDR3 DNA sequence: TGTGCCAGCAGTGAATTGATCGGGCTGGGATCGCAGCCCCAGCATTTT. The encoded protein is CASSELIGLGSQPQHF.

The CDR3 DNA reads as TGTGCCAGCAGCCAACCGGGACTAGCGGGGGGAAGCTCCTACGAGCAGTACTTC. This gives the protein CASSQPGLAGGSSYEQYF. The chain combines TRBV4-2 with TRBJ2-7; TRBD2 matches at 15 bases. The CDR3 contains 18 residues. The V and J ends lost 2 bases and 0 bases, in that order; junction bases with no gene match: 5. Per the germline V gene, CDR1 is LGHNA and CDR2 is YNFKEQ.

V is TRBV27 and J is TRBJ1-5; perhaps TRBD1 as D (5 bases). Trimming removed 5 bases from V and 0 bases from J, with 8 bases in between. From germline, CDR1 is MNHEY and CDR2 SMNVEV (reference sequence). CDR3 length: 14 amino acids. The chain's CDR3 is CASSTGVSNQPQHF. In DNA form, the CDR3 reads TGTGCCAGCAGTACGGGGGTTAGCAATCAGCCCCAGCATTTT.

This chain uses TRBV28 with TRBJ1-1; weak D call: TRBD1 (6 bases). The CDR3 is made up of 12 amino acids. CDR1 is MDHEN and CDR2 is SYDVKM in the germline V gene. V was pared by 6 bases and J by 10 bases, with 15 bases between. CDR3 DNA: TGTGCCAGCAGGTATCAGGGGCGGGGAGCTTTCTTT. This gives the protein CASRYQGRGAFF.

V is TRBV7-6 and J is TRBJ2-7; tentatively, D is TRBD1 (6 bases). The germline V gene encodes CDR1 SGHVS and CDR2 FNYEAQ. CDR3 length equals 15 residues. Trimming pared 5 bases from V and 0 bases from J, leaving 14 bases between. Here the CDR3 DNA reads TGTGCCAGCAGCCTCCTGACAGGCAACTCCTACGAGCAGTACTTC. Its protein product is CASSLLTGNSYEQYF.

This chain joins TRBV2 and TRBJ2-7, with 11 bases aligning to TRBD2. Per the germline V gene, CDR1 is SNHLY and CDR2 is FYNNEI. Trimming at V came to 10 bases and at J to 3 bases, leaving 14 bases not matched to a gene. This CDR3 has 16 amino acids. The CDR3 sequence: CATEPGLAVSGYEQYF. CDR3 DNA sequence: TGTGCCACCGAACCGGGACTAGCGGTGTCGGGCTACGAGCAGTACTTC.

This clone was found a few times. The rearrangement links TRBV2 to TRBJ1-2, with 7 nucleotides matching TRBD1. The CDR3 has 14 residues. Per germline, CDR1 SNHLY and CDR2 FYNNEI. The junction had 7 bases not matched to a gene; V was cut back by 7 bases and J by 2 bases. CDR3 amino acids: CASIDGQANYGYTF. In nucleotides, the CDR3 is TGTGCCAGCATTGACGGACAGGCAAACTATGGCTACACCTTC.

The rearrangement uses TRBV5-1 and TRBJ2-1; D is possibly TRBD2 (7 bases). Germline V CDR1 and CDR2: SGHRS, YFSETQ. The V end was cut by 1 base, the J end by 9 bases, with 23 bases between. The CDR3 runs to 17 residues. CDR3 region: CASSLYSAGAPGSEQFF. CDR3 nucleotide sequence: TGCGCCAGCAGCTTGTACTCGGCGGGGGCCCCAGGGAGTGAGCAGTTCTTC.

The rearrangement links TRBV4-2 to TRBJ1-1; tentatively, D is TRBD1 (6 bases). This CDR3 spans 13 amino acids. Germline CDR1 reads LGHNA; CDR2 reads YNFKEQ. V lost 1 base and J lost 7, with 10 bases in between. CDR3 sequence reads: CASSQADSLEAFF. CDR3 coding DNA: TGTGCCAGCAGCCAAGCGGACAGCCTTGAAGCTTTCTTT.

The chain uses TRBV9 and TRBJ2-1; D may match TRBD1 or TRBD2 (5 bases each). CDR3 size: 13 residues. The germline CDR1 and CDR2 sequences are SGDLS and YYNGEE. V gave up 0 bases and J gave up 10 bases, with 11 bases separating them. CDR3 bases: TGTGCCAGCAGCGTAGGAGGGACGGGAGAGCAGTTCTTC. It codes for CASSVGGTGEQFF.

V gene TRBV2 combines with J gene TRBJ2-7, with D tentatively TRBD2 (5 bases). Between the trimmed V and J ends, which lost 7 bases and 7 bases, there was a span of 23 bases. This CDR3 is built from 15 residues. Germline V gives CDR1 SNHLY, CDR2 FYNNEI. For the CDR3, the DNA is TGTGCCAGCACCCCTCAGGCGGGCGCCTCCTGGGAGCAGTACTTC. Translating it yields CASTPQAGASWEQYF.